This entry describes one T cell receptor beta chain. The repertoire was sequenced with immunoSEQ multiplex PCR; TCRdb's copy has only in-frame clones and lacks some. The profile shows 250,000 or so clones, about nine tenths of them singletons. Trimming pared 7 bases from V and 8 bases from J, leaving 11 bases between. The CDR3 is made up of 11 amino acids. Germline CDR1 is SNHLY and CDR2 is FYNNEI. The participants were between roughly 18 and 100 years old and came from under 25 US areas. Clinical histories supplied by participants themselves formed the basis of cohort assignment. This specimen belongs to a study of blood T cell repertoires in COVID-19. For the study at large: The analysed material was cDNA or gDNA that came from T cells, B-cell-depleted T cells, or PBMCs.

The J gene is TRBJ1-1, the V gene TRBV2; tentatively, D is TRBD1 (5 bases). The TCR originated in a woman in her 30s with acute COVID-19. Source material: PBMCs or T cells enriched from blood (not recorded which). The CDR3 DNA reads as TGTGCCAGCATTCAGGGCCGGGAAGCTTTCTTT. Translation gives CASIQGREAFF.